This T cell receptor beta chain was observed in a study of cytomegalovirus exposure and HLA in healthy donors. Trimming left V 7 bases short and J 11 bases short, with 20 bases between. This CDR3 is 13 amino acids long. Per the germline V gene, CDR1 is SEHNR and CDR2 is FQNEAQ (reference sequence). Use of 60 Vbeta and 13 Jbeta primers characterized the PCR. Clones were sequenced by immunoSEQ multiplex PCR, and TCRdb holds only the in-frame ones, with some missing. This table has approximately 150,000 clones, 60% to 80% appearing once. The clonotype comes from a male donor in good health and CMV-seronegative. The V call is TRBV7-9, the J call TRBJ1-1, with D possibly TRBD1 on 5 matching bases. The sequenced sample consisted of PBMCs. This chain's CDR3 is CASTSGQGLGAFF. In DNA, the CDR3 is TGTGCCAGCACCTCTGGGCAGGGACTAGGGGCTTTCTTT.